This T cell receptor (beta chain) appears in the sequencing data of a study of T cell responses to AZD1222 COVID-19 vaccine. Comments on this clone: Antigen unknown.

The CDR3 totals 13 residues. V was cut by 9 bases and J by 0 bases, with 10 bases left in between. Germline values: CDR1 MNHEY, CDR2 SVGAGI. Whole-study results and caveats: After two AZD1222 doses, spike-specific TCR breadth and depth rose versus day 0.

Method: immunoSEQ multiplex PCR; TCRdb's copy keeps in-frame clones and lacks some. The sample has 95,000 to 150,000 clones; 65% to 90% are singletons. The rearrangement joins TRBV6-5 to TRBJ2-3, with D perhaps matching TRBD2 (5 bases). This clonotype was sampled from an adult in good health. This material consisted of peripheral blood, taken on day 0 of AZD1222 vaccination. The CDR3 bases are TGTGCCAGGCGGGTTACTAGCACAGATACGCAGTATTTT. Translating gives CARRVTSTDTQYF.